This TCR beta chain was sequenced in a study of blood T cell repertoires in COVID-19. Study information: The United States, Italy and Spain supplied acute and convalescent COVID-19 samples.

Seattle patients were enrolled while actively infected and followed longitudinally. There are 17 residues in the CDR3. Germline V gene lookup returns CDR1 SGHVS and CDR2 FNYEAQ. Trimming at V came to 3 bases and at J to 1 base, leaving 9 bases not matched to a gene. Original processing methods: Estimation of nucleated cell counts was performed using reference gene primer amplification. The data were produced by immunoSEQ multiplex PCR, yet TCRdb's version contains in-frame clones alone and is incomplete. The D gene and trimming were derived from the DNA, and the V and J assignments and clone size from that table. The data contain hundreds of thousands of clones, around 87% of them singletons.

This receptor was taken from a woman aged 40 to 55 with COVID-19, enrolled during active disease. Sample: peripheral blood. This chain uses TRBV7-6 with TRBJ2-7; 10 bases are a match to TRBD1. CDR3 amino acids: CASSFPGQGPISYEQYF. DNA for the CDR3: TGTGCCAGCAGCTTTCCGGGACAGGGGCCGATTTCCTACGAGCAGTACTTC. The variable domain in full, with the rest retrieved from reference TRBV7-6 and TRBJ2-7, is GAGVSQSPRYKVTKRGQDVALRCDPISGHVSLYWYRQALGQGPEFLTYFNYEAQQDKSGLPNDRFSAERPEGSISTLTIQRTEQRDSAMYRCASSFPGQGPISYEQYFGPGTRLTVT.